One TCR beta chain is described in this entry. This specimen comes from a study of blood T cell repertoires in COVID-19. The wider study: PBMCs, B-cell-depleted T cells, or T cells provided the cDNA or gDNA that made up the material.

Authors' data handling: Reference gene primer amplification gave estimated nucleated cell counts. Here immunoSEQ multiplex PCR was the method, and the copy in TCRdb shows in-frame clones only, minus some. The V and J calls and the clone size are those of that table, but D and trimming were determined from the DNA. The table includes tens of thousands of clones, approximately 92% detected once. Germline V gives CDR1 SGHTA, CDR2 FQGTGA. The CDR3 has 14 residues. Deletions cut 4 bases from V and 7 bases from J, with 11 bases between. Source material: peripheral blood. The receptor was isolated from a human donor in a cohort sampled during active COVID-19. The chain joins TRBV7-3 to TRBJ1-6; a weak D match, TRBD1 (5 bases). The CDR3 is CASSYSGGNSPLHF. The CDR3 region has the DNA TGTGCCAGCAGCTACTCTGGGGGGAATTCACCCCTCCACTTT. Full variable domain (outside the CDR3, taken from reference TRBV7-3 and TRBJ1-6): GAGVSQTPSNKVTEKGKYVELRCDPISGHTALYWYRQSLGQGPEFLIYFQGTGAADDSGLPNDRFFAVRPEGSVSTLKIQRTERGDSAVYLCASSYSGGNSPLHFGNGTRLTVT.